What follows is one T cell receptor (beta chain) and its context. Its antigen is not identified. The V end was cut by 0 bases, the J end by 4 bases, with 7 bases between. The CDR3 has 13 amino acids. CDR1 is SGHRS, CDR2 YFSETQ, per germline. The PCR had 60 Vbeta and 13 Jbeta primers. Clones were read by immunoSEQ multiplex PCR, and TCRdb kept only the in-frame ones, dropping some. The sample includes 90,000 to 150,000 clones, more than 60% of them seen just once. This sample is drawn from a study of cytomegalovirus exposure and HLA in healthy donors. Study conclusions and caveats: Certain indistinguishable V segments, among them TRBV6-2 and TRBV6-3, were excluded. Earlier findings revealed that most TCR beta V segments proved productive either about 87% or about 30% of the time.

V gene TRBV5-1 combines with J gene TRBJ1-2; the D is unclear. This TCR derives from a female donor in good health and CMV-seronegative. The sequencing input was PBMCs. In DNA, the CDR3 is TGCGCCAGCAGCTTGGCAGAAACCTATGGCTACACCTTC. This codes for CASSLAETYGYTF.